This TCR beta chain was sequenced during a study of neurological immune-mediated disorders. This clonotype has a count of ten or more. TCRdb independently ran MiXCR on the 5' RACE reads; one entry per CDR3 protein. This table holds tens of thousands of distinct CDR3 sequences, roughly an eighth found once. The V gene's germline CDR1 is SGHRS and CDR2 YFSETQ. The germline V and J ends were trimmed by 0 bases and 4 bases, with 19 bases remaining between them. The CDR3 consists of 17 residues. Time point reported: technical triplicate 1. The source is a female donor with HTLV-1-associated myelopathy (HAM/TSP). The gene calls are TRBV5-1 and TRBJ2-5; D might be TRBD2 (6 bases). Sequencing was carried out using CD4+ T cells from blood. The CDR3 loop is CASSLAGSVGVGETQYF. DNA for the CDR3: TGCGCCAGCAGCTTGGCCGGGAGTGTCGGTGTAGGAGAGACCCAGTACTTC.